These 22 T cell receptor beta chains were all obtained from the same sample, sequenced in a study of shared clonotypes between healthy human individuals. The method was immunoSEQ multiplex PCR; TCRdb's version includes in-frame clones alone and lacks a portion of them. The profile shows about 2.2 million clones, 85% to 95% of them singletons. CD8 cells regarded as naive lacked CD45RO, were positively chosen for CCR7, and omitted terminally differentiated effector memory CD45RA+ cells. Sequencing was done on a sample of naive CD8+ T cells from PBMCs. The receptors derive from a man between 18 and 35 years old in good health. Some clones in this sample may be carry-over from other donors' samples.

J is TRBJ1-2 and V is TRBV27, with unresolved D. Trimming removed 4 bases at V and 2 bases at J, with 8 bases between. CDR3 size: 13 residues. Germline values: CDR1 MNHEY, CDR2 SMNVEV (reference sequence). The CDR3: CASSSDINYGYTF. DNA for the CDR3: TGTGCCAGCAGTTCCGACATCAACTATGGCTACACCTTC.

This clone is a singleton in its sample. The rearrangement links TRBV29-1 to TRBJ2-7; possibly TRBD2 for D (5 bases). The germline V gene has CDR1 SQVTM and CDR2 ANQGSEA. CDR3 length equals 14 residues. V was clipped by 4 bases and J by 0 bases, with 13 bases between them. CDR3 sequence: CSVAPTGSSYEQYF. The CDR3 bases are TGCAGCGTTGCCCCGACGGGGAGCTCCTACGAGCAGTACTTC.

V usage is TRBV6-5 and J usage is TRBJ2-1; the D gene is possibly TRBD2 (6 bases). This CDR3 has 14 amino acids. V was shortened by 5 bases and J by 5 bases, with 13 bases between the two germline ends. The germline V gene has CDR1 MNHEY and CDR2 SVGAGI. The CDR3 protein is CASSPEGGNNEQFF. The DNA for the CDR3 is TGTGCCAGCAGTCCCGAGGGCGGGAACAATGAGCAGTTCTTC.

V usage is TRBV18 and J usage is TRBJ2-3, with TRBD2 matching over 8 bases. Looked up from germline, CDR1 is KGHSH and CDR2 is LQKENI. The CDR3 spans 17 residues. V shed 0 bases and J 4 bases; nucleotides not matched to a gene: 9. The CDR3 DNA sequence: TGTGCCAGCTCACCACCGTTTCTAGCGGGTTTTCCAGATACGCAGTATTTT. Translated: CASSPPFLAGFPDTQYF.

CDR3 nucleotides: TGTGCCATCAGTCCGGGGACCGGGGAGCTGTTTTTT. This codes for CAISPGTGELFF. The chain carries TRBV10-3 and TRBJ2-2; D possibly corresponds to TRBD2 (5 bases). Trimming shortened V by 5 bases and J by 5 bases, and 6 bases separated the two germline ends. The CDR3 length is 12 residues. The germline V gene encodes CDR1 ENHRY and CDR2 SYGVKD.

The chain carries TRBV14 and TRBJ2-1; D assignment may be TRBD1 or TRBD2 (5 bases each). Germline V gives CDR1 SGHDN, CDR2 FVKESK. The CDR3 covers 13 residues. The V end was cut by 1 base, the J end by 10 bases, with 11 bases between. Here the CDR3 DNA reads TGTGCCAGCAGCCAAGTTGTGGGGGAGGAGCAGTTCTTC. It specifies CASSQVVGEEQFF.

V and J are TRBV11-3 and TRBJ2-1; D is perhaps TRBD2 (6 bases). V was trimmed by 3 bases and J by 0 bases, leaving 6 bases between them. CDR3 length: 14 residues. Germline values: CDR1 SGHNT, CDR2 YENEEA. CDR3 residues: CASSLTSSYNEQFF. DNA for the CDR3: TGTGCCAGCAGCTTGACTAGCTCCTACAATGAGCAGTTCTTC.

The V and J genes are TRBV10-3 and TRBJ2-6, with a tentative D call TRBD1 (6 bases). V was trimmed by 6 bases and J by 0 bases, leaving 18 bases between them. CDR3 length equals 18 residues. CDR1 is ENHRY, CDR2 SYGVKD, per germline. The CDR3 DNA reads as TGTGCCATCAGAAAAACAGGGACCCAGAGCTCTGGGGCCAACGTCCTGACTTTC. Its translation: CAIRKTGTQSSGANVLTF.

For the CDR3, the DNA is TGTGCCAGCAGCTTAACCTCTGTCAGGGACCCCGTTGATACGCAGTATTTT. Its protein is CASSLTSVRDPVDTQYF. This sequence joins TRBV7-3 and TRBJ2-3; the D call may be TRBD1 or TRBD2 (5 bases each). V was clipped by 0 bases and J by 6 bases, with 19 bases between them. The CDR3 contains 17 residues. Germline CDR1 SGHTA, CDR2 FQGTGA.

The J gene is TRBJ1-1, the V gene TRBV7-9; D remains ambiguous. The germline gives CDR1 SEHNR, CDR2 FQNEAQ (reference sequence). This CDR3 is built from 15 residues. The V gene lost 1 base and the J gene lost 2 bases, with 11 bases spanning the gap. CDR3 sequence (DNA): TGTGCCAGCAGCTTAGGGGAGAAATTAAACACTGAAGCTTTCTTT. This translates into CASSLGEKLNTEAFF.

The chain joins TRBV6-5 to TRBJ1-2; TRBD1 might be the D (5 bases). This CDR3 is built from 13 residues. The V gene's germline CDR1 is MNHEY and CDR2 SVGAGI. The germline V and J ends were trimmed by 5 bases and 3 bases, with 10 bases remaining between them. As DNA, the CDR3 is TGTGCCAGCAGTACCGGGGGTGACTATGGCTACACCTTC. Its protein is CASSTGGDYGYTF.

The genes are TRBV29-1 and TRBJ2-3; D is unresolved. Germline V gives CDR1 SQVTM, CDR2 ANQGSEA. Trimming removed 7 bases from V and 3 bases from J, with 20 bases in between. The CDR3 is 15 amino acids. CDR3 nucleotide sequence: TGCAGCGCCCAACTATTGGGCCACCCGACAGATACGCAGTATTTT. Amino acid sequence: CSAQLLGHPTDTQYF.

The genes are TRBV29-1 and TRBJ2-5, with D possibly matching TRBD1 (7 bases). The CDR3 runs 16 residues. CDR1 and CDR2 from the germline V gene are SQVTM and ANQGSEA. Trimming removed 4 bases at V and 5 bases at J, with 23 bases between. The CDR3 is CSVGKLRTGGLETQYF. The DNA for the CDR3 is TGCAGCGTTGGGAAACTAAGGACAGGAGGGCTTGAGACCCAGTACTTC.

The CDR3 nucleotides are TGTGCCAGCAGTAGCGGGAGATTGGACGAGCAGTACTTC. It codes for CASSSGRLDEQYF. The V gene is TRBV6-5, the J gene TRBJ2-7; 8 nucleotides align to TRBD2. The CDR3 is made up of 13 amino acids. V was pared by 5 bases and J by 5 bases, with 5 bases of the junction left unmatched. The V gene's germline CDR1 is MNHEY and CDR2 SVGAGI.

This clone was observed a single time. V usage is TRBV28 and J usage is TRBJ2-2; D might be TRBD2 (6 bases). V gave up 6 bases and J gave up 4 bases, with 12 bases separating them. This CDR3 region has 14 residues. Looked up from germline, CDR1 is MDHEN and CDR2 is SYDVKM. The DNA for the CDR3 is TGTGCCAGCAGCCGACGGGACTCCACCGGGGAGCTGTTTTTT. Translating gives CASSRRDSTGELFF.

The rearrangement joins TRBV14 to TRBJ1-2, with D uncertain. The CDR3 has 14 amino acids. The germline V gene has CDR1 SGHDN and CDR2 FVKESK. V was shortened by 4 bases and J by 0 bases, with 9 bases between the two germline ends. DNA for the CDR3: TGTGCCAGCAGCCCGTCGCTGACTAACTATGGCTACACCTTC. Protein sequence: CASSPSLTNYGYTF.

This clone was recorded only once. The J gene is TRBJ2-3, the V gene TRBV19; no reliable D call. V lost 1 base and J lost 2, with 10 bases in between. The germline V gene has CDR1 LNHDA and CDR2 SQIVND (reference sequence). The CDR3 totals 15 residues. CDR3 amino acids: CASSIVRLPTDTQYF. The CDR3 region has the DNA TGTGCCAGTAGTATAGTCAGGCTACCCACAGATACGCAGTATTTT.

The chain couples TRBV19 to TRBJ1-4; tentative D call: TRBD1 (6 bases). V shed 10 bases and J shed 10 bases, with 22 bases lying between them. Germline CDR1 is LNHDA and CDR2 is SQIVND (reference sequence). The CDR3 has 14 amino acids. As DNA, the CDR3 is TGTGCCACCGAGGGGGGAATGGAATCAGGAAAACTGTTTTTT. Amino acid sequence: CATEGGMESGKLFF.

The chain is built from TRBV7-9 and TRBJ1-3, with D unclear. CDR1 and CDR2 from the germline V gene are SEHNR and FQNEAQ (reference sequence). CDR3 length equals 19 residues. Deletions cut 5 bases from V and 0 bases from J, with 23 bases between. The CDR3 reads CASSPRVINFLVSGNTIYF. In DNA form, the CDR3 reads TGTGCCAGCAGCCCCCGGGTCATTAACTTTTTAGTCTCTGGAAACACCATATATTTT.

The chain uses TRBV5-6 and TRBJ2-2, with TRBD1 as a possible D gene (5 bases). The CDR3 has 14 residues. The ends were cut back, 4 bases at V and 5 bases at J, with 12 bases in the middle. The germline V gene encodes CDR1 SGHDT and CDR2 YYEEEE. CDR3 nucleotide sequence: TGTGCCAGCAGCCTGTCAGGGTTTACCGGGGAGCTGTTTTTT. This translates into CASSLSGFTGELFF.

V gene TRBV2 combines with J gene TRBJ2-7; TRBD2 matches 12 bases. Losses at the gene ends were 4 bases for V and 5 bases for J; bases not matched to a gene: 9. The germline CDR1 and CDR2 sequences are SNHLY and FYNNEI. The CDR3 consists of 16 residues. The DNA for the CDR3 is TGTGCCAGCAGTGGTCTAGCGGGAGGGCAGGGAGACGAGCAGTACTTC. Translating gives CASSGLAGGQGDEQYF.

The chain couples TRBV7-8 to TRBJ2-5, with 8 positions matching TRBD1. Germline V lookup: CDR1 SGHVS, CDR2 FQNEAQ. CDR3 size: 15 residues. Trimming removed 5 bases from V and 4 bases from J; junction bases left unmatched: 9. The CDR3 reads CASSPTGGFGETQYF. The DNA of the CDR3 is TGTGCCAGCAGCCCAACAGGGGGTTTTGGAGAGACCCAGTACTTC.